This T cell receptor (beta chain) is from a study of memory CD4+ T cells and cytomegalovirus serostatus. In the study overall: This sample comes from healthy Belgian adults, eight to ten CMV seropositive, around 26 seronegative.

The sort gate was single viable CD3+CD4+CD8-CD45RO+ cells for memory CD4+ T cells. Here immunoSEQ multiplex PCR was the method, and the copy in TCRdb shows in-frame clones only, minus some. The sample has some 49,000 clones, roughly 80% seen once; the top ten hold 0.9% to 0.95%. Germline CDR1 and CDR2: SGHDT and YYEEEE. The CDR3 extends over 15 amino acids. V lost 3 bases, J lost 2 bases, and 7 bases stayed unmatched. Sample: memory CD4+ T cells from blood. V and J are TRBV5-6 and TRBJ2-7; 8 bases fit TRBD2. The TCR was taken from an adult in good health and CMV-seronegative. The CDR3 nucleotides read TGTGCCAGCAGCTCTTTAGCGGGGAGTACCTACGAGCAGTACTTC. It translates to CASSSLAGSTYEQYF.